This TCR beta chain was sequenced in a study of T cells in Graves' hyperthyroidism and ophthalmopathy (dated by TCRdb to the late 2010s). Looking at the study overall: Peripheral blood samples were taken at initial diagnosis, before any treatment was given. In roughly six Graves' hyperthyroidism patients, the study also compared T-cell repertoires from thyroid tissue with T-cell repertoires from blood. TCR V-J signatures able to tell the groups apart were searched for in a discovery cohort of 90 to 100 patients, of whom around 42 had Graves' ophthalmopathy and about 60 had stable Graves' hyperthyroidism. Prospective prediction of ophthalmopathy was tested in an independent validation cohort consisting of some 20 hyperthyroidism patients and 15 to 17 patients who later progressed to ophthalmopathy. The 75 to 100 discovery patients were randomly split 7:3 into training and test sets. Once sampling was done, hyperthyroidism patients were given methimazole at a starting dose of 30 mg daily, whereas ophthalmopathy patients were given high-dose intravenous methylprednisolone. According to the paper, TCR Vbeta CDR3 sequencing was carried out on roughly 130 peripheral blood samples, which came from 40 to 45 ophthalmopathy, approximately 78 hyperthyroidism and approximately 17 progressor patients.

The TCR beta CDR3 regions were amplified from RNA transcripts. The first round of RT-PCR for the TCR CDR3 was performed with the HTBI primer set and the Qiagen OneStep RT-PCR kit. Libraries were constructed in a second round of multiplex PCR, after which size selection and purification were performed. Paired-end sequencing of the libraries was performed with 100 bp reads on an Illumina HiSeq2000. Per the authors' processing: SOAPnuke was used to process the raw data, with reads discarded if the reads contained adapters or uncalled bases, had a mean Phred below 15, or lacked an exact constant-primer or identifier match. COPE v1.2.5 was used to merge the high-quality paired reads, and each unique nucleotide sequence was defined as a clonotype. MiTCR v1.1 was used to align the clonotypes against IMGT TRBV, TRBD and TRBJ reference segments. Analysis was restricted to V-J combinations with a frequency above 0.0001, which covered roughly 99% of repertoires. A TCS score was defined as the ratio between F50 (clonal expansion) and ExV (chaos), using BLOSUM62-based TCRdist between CDR3 peptides within each V-J. Welch's t-statistics and random forest reduced 514 V-J features to under 15, which were used in a naive Bayes classifier (R e1071). Through fastp at Q25 and MiXCR, TCRdb rebuilt clones from the public reads, retaining in-frame beta chains. For every CDR3 protein sequence, its rows merge into one entry that carries the most common genes and DNA. TCRdb's processing, not the authors', yielded these V and J calls. Across this sample there are 650,000 to 750,000 distinct CDR3 sequences, with 12% to 15% seen only once. Clones ranked in the top ten supply 10% of the sample.

The CDR3 numbers 15 residues from cysteine through phenylalanine. Only the CDR3 DNA is retained, 45 bases long and in frame from the first base. Between the V and J ends, shortened by 7 bases and 0 bases respectively, the junction contains 15 bases. CDR1 and CDR2 are read off the germline V gene (reference sequence) as SEHNR and FQNEAQ. Graves' hyperthyroidism was defined as stable when no progression to ophthalmopathy occurred over 18 months of follow-up. Hyperthyroidism patients were newly diagnosed, with disease duration under 2 months, and aged 18 to 65 years. The study excluded patients with uncontrolled infections, other autoimmune diseases, pregnancy or lactation. Diagnoses were established on the basis of clinical symptoms, serum thyroxine and TRAb, thyroid ultrasound, and orbital computed tomography. PBMCs were isolated from approximately 10 ml of fresh peripheral blood by Ficoll-Paque density gradient centrifugation. Total RNA was extracted with Trizol reagent, and quality was checked on an Agilent 2100 Bioanalyzer.

Results the study describes overall, beyond this receptor: In validation, the model predicted progression to ophthalmopathy a median of roughly six months before onset, with about 67% sensitivity and roughly 77% specificity. Sample size was not statistically predetermined, and investigators were not blinded to group allocation. Most expanded thyroid clonotypes (frequency above 0.001) were also found in blood, which suggests that blood repertoires may mirror thyroid immune responses. A model built on a 13 V-J signature distinguished ophthalmopathy from stable hyperthyroidism, reaching 85% to 90% sensitivity and about 81% specificity in cross-validation and 80%/75% in testing.

A word on this clonotype: No cognate antigen has been identified for it. No clone much larger than this one lies a single base away; base qualities are absent.

The receptor was derived from a young woman with Graves' hyperthyroidism. The chain joins TRBV7-9 to TRBJ2-5; D gene: possibly TRBD1, on 7 matching bases. Sequenced sample: blood. The CDR3 reads as follows: CASTPGGSNQETQYF. The sequence in DNA is TGTGCCAGCACCCCAGGGGGGTCAAACCAAGAGACCCAGTACTTC.